The 2 T cell receptor beta chains reported below all come from one sample, sequenced in a study of blood T cells in healthy people across ages. Primers used in a second PCR of roughly 6 to 12 cycles were a sample-barcoded 5' primer and a J-beta primer mix. TCRdb called the 5' RACE reads again in MiXCR, with one record for every CDR3 protein. Altogether about 970,000 distinct CDR3 sequences are present, approximately 50% being singletons, with the ten largest covering roughly 23%. Sample: blood. Every receptor here comes from a woman aged 60-75 years in good health.

The chain combines TRBV12-3 or TRBV12-4 with TRBJ2-3, with 9 bases aligning to TRBD1. J gave up 14 bases and V 5 bases, and 14 bases lay outside the gene matches. The CDR3 has 14 amino acids. CDR3 DNA: TGTGCCAGCAGTCCTCCCCCCGGGACAGGGCATTTGTATTTT. It specifies CASSPPPGTGHLYF.

The chain carries TRBV4-2 and TRBJ1-6; D might be TRBD1 (6 bases). The CDR3 has 17 amino acids. With 0 bases removed from V and 1 base from J, the gap between germline ends came to 10 bases. Germline V gives CDR1 LGHNA, CDR2 YNFKEQ. Here the CDR3 DNA reads TGTGCCAGCAGCCAAGATCGGGGGGCTTCCTATAATTCACCCCTCCACTTT. Encoded protein: CASSQDRGASYNSPLHF.